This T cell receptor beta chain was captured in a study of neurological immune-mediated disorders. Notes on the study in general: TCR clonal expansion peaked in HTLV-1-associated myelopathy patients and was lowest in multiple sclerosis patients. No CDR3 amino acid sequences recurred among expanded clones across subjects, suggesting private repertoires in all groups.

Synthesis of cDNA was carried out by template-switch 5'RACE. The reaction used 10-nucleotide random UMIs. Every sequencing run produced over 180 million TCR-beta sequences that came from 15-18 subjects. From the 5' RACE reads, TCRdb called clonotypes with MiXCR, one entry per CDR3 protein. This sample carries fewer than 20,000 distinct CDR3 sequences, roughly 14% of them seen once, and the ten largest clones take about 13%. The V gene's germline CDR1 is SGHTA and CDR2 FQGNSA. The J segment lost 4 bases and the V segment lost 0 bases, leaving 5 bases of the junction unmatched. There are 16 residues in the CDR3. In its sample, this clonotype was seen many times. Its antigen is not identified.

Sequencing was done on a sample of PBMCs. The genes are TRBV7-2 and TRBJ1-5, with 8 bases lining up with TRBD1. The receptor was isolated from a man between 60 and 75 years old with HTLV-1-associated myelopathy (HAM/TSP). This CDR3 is CASSLAAQGANQPQHF. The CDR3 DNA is TGTGCCAGCAGCTTAGCGGCCCAGGGGGCAAATCAGCCCCAGCATTTT.